This is a list of T cell receptor beta chains from one sample in a study of blood T cell repertoires in COVID-19. Sequenced by immunoSEQ multiplex PCR; TCRdb stores in-frame clones only, minus some. The data show 50,000 to 75,000 clones, 75% to 85% seen once. The material sequenced was peripheral blood. The source of these receptors is a man in his 60s with acute or convalescent COVID-19. CDR3s include the opening cysteine and the closing phenylalanine or tryptophan. The D gene is left open where the match is weak. Size tells how often a clone was seen (once, few, many) or the class of an expanded clone, and some rows leave it out.

v_call: TRBV4-1
d_call: .
clone_size: .
j_call: TRBJ2-3
cdr3_nt: TGCGCCAGCAGCCAAACGTTCGGCGGGTTAAATACGCAGTATTTT
cdr3_aa: CASSQTFGGLNTQYF

v_call: TRBV7-9
d_call: TRBD1
clone_size: .
j_call: TRBJ1-2
cdr3_nt: TGTGCCAGCAGCTACCCGGGACAGGGGGAAAAAGGGGATGGCTACACCTTC
cdr3_aa: CASSYPGQGEKGDGYTF

v_call: TRBV2
d_call: TRBD1
clone_size: .
j_call: TRBJ2-7
cdr3_nt: TGTGCCAGCAGGGGGACAGTAACCTACGAGCAGTACTTC
cdr3_aa: CASRGTVTYEQYF

v_call: TRBV7-9
d_call: TRBD2
clone_size: .
j_call: TRBJ2-7
cdr3_nt: TGTGCCAGCAGCTTAGCGGCCGGGACTAGCATCGACGAGCAGTACTTC
cdr3_aa: CASSLAAGTSIDEQYF

v_call: TRBV18
d_call: .
clone_size: .
j_call: TRBJ2-4
cdr3_nt: TGTGCCAGCTCACCTGTGGGCAGCAACCAGCTAATAGCCAAAAACATTCAGTACTTC
cdr3_aa: CASSPVGSNQLIAKNIQYF

v_call: TRBV7-9
d_call: .
clone_size: once
j_call: TRBJ1-1
cdr3_nt: TGTGCCAGCAGCTTCGGGAGGGGCACTGAAGCTTTCTTT
cdr3_aa: CASSFGRGTEAFF

v_call: TRBV27
d_call: TRBD2
clone_size: .
j_call: TRBJ2-7
cdr3_nt: TGTGCCAGCACCTACCAGCGGGGTGGAAGGTACGAGCAGTACTTC
cdr3_aa: CASTYQRGGRYEQYF

v_call: TRBV6-6
d_call: TRBD1
clone_size: .
j_call: TRBJ2-7
cdr3_nt: TGTGCCAGCAGTTACTCTCCAGGGGGCGACGAGCAGTACTTC
cdr3_aa: CASSYSPGGDEQYF

v_call: TRBV18
d_call: .
clone_size: .
j_call: TRBJ1-1
cdr3_nt: TGTGCCAGCTCACCAGGGGCAAACACTGAAGCTTTCTTT
cdr3_aa: CASSPGANTEAFF

v_call: TRBV2
d_call: TRBD1
clone_size: .
j_call: TRBJ1-6
cdr3_nt: TGTGCCAGCAGGAGACAGGGAAACGGGAATTCACCCCTCCACTTT
cdr3_aa: CASRRQGNGNSPLHF

v_call: TRBV4-1
d_call: TRBD1
clone_size: .
j_call: TRBJ1-6
cdr3_nt: TGCGCCAGCAGCCAAGAGTCCAGGGGGAATAATTCACCCCTCCACTTT
cdr3_aa: CASSQESRGNNSPLHF

v_call: TRBV6-1
d_call: TRBD2
clone_size: .
j_call: TRBJ2-3
cdr3_nt: TGTGCCAGCAGTGTTAGTTCGGGGGGGCCCACAGATACGCAGTATTTT
cdr3_aa: CASSVSSGGPTDTQYF

v_call: TRBV2
d_call: TRBD1
clone_size: .
j_call: TRBJ1-5
cdr3_nt: TGTGCCAGCAGTAGGGGGACAGACAATCAGCCCCAGCATTTT
cdr3_aa: CASSRGTDNQPQHF

v_call: TRBV21-1
d_call: .
clone_size: once
j_call: TRBJ1-5
cdr3_nt: TGTGCCAGAATCATGGGAGGAGGGGAACAGCCCCAGCATTTT
cdr3_aa: CARIMGGGEQPQHF

v_call: TRBV6-5
d_call: TRBD1
clone_size: .
j_call: TRBJ1-2
cdr3_nt: TGTGCCAGCAGCCACAGGGGCAGGGACTATGGCTACACCTTC
cdr3_aa: CASSHRGRDYGYTF

v_call: TRBV28
d_call: TRBD1
clone_size: .
j_call: TRBJ1-5
cdr3_nt: TGTGCCAGCAGCCTACAGGGGCCAAGTGGCAATCAGCCCCAGCATTTT
cdr3_aa: CASSLQGPSGNQPQHF